A selection of T cell receptor beta chains follows, all from one sample in a study of CD8 T cells in ankylosing spondylitis. In TCRdb, the 5' RACE reads were re-called with MiXCR into one record per CDR3 protein. This repertoire shows under 150,000 distinct CDR3 sequences, approximately 10% found once; its top ten account for about 3.8%. The sequencing sample was made of blood, either unsorted or a sorted T cell fraction (not recorded which). The receptors here all came from a female donor with ankylosing spondylitis or in good health (not recorded which). CDR3s include the opening cysteine and the closing phenylalanine or tryptophan. The size entry is marked missing in some rows and otherwise reads once, few, many or a size class.

clone_size j_call v_call cdr3_aa
few TRBJ2-2 TRBV11-2 CASSLTSTGELFF
many TRBJ2-4 TRBV5-1 CASSRNVAKNIQYF
- TRBJ1-4 TRBV7-9 CASSAFDKLFF
many TRBJ1-1 TRBV3-1 CAARDPNTEAFF
many TRBJ1-5 TRBV24-1 CATSDLGNQPQHF
many TRBJ1-6 TRBV5-1 CASSLASDNNSPLHF
many TRBJ2-7 TRBV11-2 CASSYYRGLASSYEQYF
- TRBJ2-7 TRBV20-1 CSAARDYSYEQYF
- TRBJ2-3 TRBV7-9 CASSLGRTSPADTQYF
few TRBJ1-1 TRBV28 CASSSQPTGLSF
- TRBJ1-1 TRBV7-2 CASSLEGFRTEAFF
many TRBJ1-4 TRBV29-1 CSVQTGLGEKLFF
few TRBJ1-1 TRBV15 CATSSRTGSEAFF
many TRBJ2-1 TRBV5-1 CASSSGSRSSYNEQFF
many TRBJ1-4 TRBV5-6 CASSTRDSQKLFF
many TRBJ2-3 TRBV3-1 CASSIRLAGSTTDTQYF
few TRBJ2-5 TRBV18 CASSPEGETQYF
many TRBJ2-7 TRBV5-1 CASSNAGTLIYEQYF
many TRBJ2-6 TRBV30 CAWSRSSGANVLTF
few TRBJ2-2 TRBV4-1 CASSQTWGPVADPGELFF
many TRBJ2-3 TRBV14 CASSPPRREPTDTQYF
many TRBJ2-7 TRBV5-4 CASSLGGLAGLYEQYF
many TRBJ2-7 TRBV5-6 CASSTWGFYEQYF